Listed here are 30 T cell receptor beta chains from one sample, sequenced in a study of blood T cell repertoires in COVID-19. The data were produced by immunoSEQ multiplex PCR, yet TCRdb's version contains in-frame clones alone and is incomplete. The table has around 370,000 clones, around 90% seen once. Sequencing was carried out using PBMCs or T cells enriched from blood (not recorded which). These receptors were taken from a woman aged 18 to 35 who had recovered from COVID-19.

The V and J genes are TRBV28 and TRBJ2-7; tentative D call: TRBD1 (6 bases). The CDR3 has 15 residues. Germline loops: CDR1 MDHEN, CDR2 SYDVKM. Between the trimmed V and J ends, which lost 6 bases and 1 base, there was a span of 16 bases. CDR3 sequence (DNA): TGTGCCAGCAGGTTAAACAGGGTTATTTCCTACGAGCAGTACTTC. Translating gives CASRLNRVISYEQYF.

The rearrangement uses TRBV18 and TRBJ1-6; 7 bases are shared with TRBD1. V shed 3 bases, J shed 6 bases, and the junction held 5 bases outside the gene matches. This CDR3 comprises 15 residues. Germline V CDR1 and CDR2: KGHSH, LQKENI. This CDR3 is CASSPETGSNSPLHF. In nucleotides, the CDR3 is TGTGCCAGCTCACCCGAGACAGGGTCTAATTCACCCCTCCACTTT.

In this sample, this clone turned up once. The V call is TRBV11-2, the J call TRBJ2-7; 7 bases are shared with TRBD1. CDR1 and CDR2 (germline): SGHAT, FQNNGV. Trimming removed 0 bases from V and 5 bases from J; junction bases left unmatched: 22. The length of the CDR3 is 20 residues. The CDR3 sequence is CASSLDLFPSIQGSFHEQYF. The CDR3 nucleotides are TGTGCCAGCAGCTTAGATCTTTTTCCCTCAATACAGGGGTCCTTCCACGAGCAGTACTTC. The whole variable domain, remainder taken from reference TRBV11-2 and TRBJ2-7, is EAGVAQSPRYKIIEKRQSVAFWCNPISGHATLYWYQQILGQGPKLLIQFQNNGVVDDSQLPKDRFSAERLKGVDSTLKIQPAKLEDSAVYLCASSLDLFPSIQGSFHEQYFGPGTRLTVT.

V gene TRBV9 combines with J gene TRBJ2-6, with TRBD1 matching 8 bases. CDR1 and CDR2 from the germline V gene are SGDLS and YYNGEE. The V and J ends lost 2 bases and 4 bases, in that order; junction bases with no gene match: 5. The CDR3 spans 16 residues. This CDR3 reads CASSVQGAPGANVLTF. The CDR3 bases are TGTGCCAGCAGCGTTCAGGGGGCGCCCGGGGCCAACGTCCTGACTTTC.

This rearrangement joins TRBV5-1 to TRBJ2-2; 8 positions agree with TRBD1. Unmatched junction bases numbered 9, after V lost 4 bases and J lost 1 base. Germline-derived CDR1 and CDR2 are SGHRS and YFSETQ. The CDR3 is 17 residues long. The CDR3 DNA reads TGCGCCAGCAGCGCATACAGGGGGTCGGGGAACACCGGGGAGCTGTTTTTT. It is translated as CASSAYRGSGNTGELFF.

The chain employs TRBV3-1 (or the pseudogene TRBV3-2) and TRBJ1-1, with a possible D match to TRBD1 (5 bases). Trimming pared 3 bases from V and 2 bases from J, leaving 10 bases between. The germline V gene encodes CDR1 LGHDT and CDR2 YNNKEL (reference sequence). CDR3 length equals 14 residues. CDR3 sequence reads: CASSQTVANTEAFF. CDR3 bases: TGTGCCAGCAGCCAGACAGTAGCAAACACTGAAGCTTTCTTT.

This clone was observed a handful of times. The chain is built from TRBV11-2 and TRBJ1-1; TRBD1 might be the D (6 bases). Trimming left V 0 bases short and J 1 base short, with 12 bases between. This CDR3 is 16 amino acids long. Germline CDR1 reads SGHAT; CDR2 reads FQNNGV. The CDR3 sequence: CASSLDHRGGNTEAFF. The CDR3 DNA reads TGTGCCAGCAGCTTAGATCACAGAGGGGGGAACACTGAAGCTTTCTTT.

The genes are TRBV19 and TRBJ1-5, with D tentatively TRBD1 (5 bases). Germline V gene lookup returns CDR1 LNHDA and CDR2 SQIVND (reference sequence). Trimming left V 6 bases short and J 2 bases short, with 23 bases between. CDR3 length: 18 amino acids. The CDR3 here is CASRRKLGGERGNQPQHF. The CDR3 DNA follows: TGTGCCAGTAGACGGAAACTCGGGGGGGAACGGGGCAATCAGCCCCAGCATTTT.

This sequence joins TRBV30 and TRBJ1-1; the D is unclear. This CDR3 has 14 residues. Deletions cut 0 bases from V and 5 bases from J, with 13 bases between. The germline gives CDR1 GTSNPN, CDR2 SVGIG (reference sequence). CDR3 nucleotides: TGTGCCTGGAGTGTACGGAGTGCTTGGACTGAAGCTTTCTTT. This sequence encodes CAWSVRSAWTEAFF.

The chain combines TRBV7-9 with TRBJ2-1; a weak D match, TRBD1 (5 bases). Germline assignment: CDR1 SEHNR and CDR2 FQNEAQ (reference sequence). The V and J ends lost 2 bases and 2 bases respectively, with 19 bases between them. The CDR3 is 18 residues long. In DNA form, the CDR3 reads TGTGCCAGCAGCTTATTAGGGGCCGCCATAATCGCCTACAATGAGCAGTTCTTC. Translated: CASSLLGAAIIAYNEQFF.

CDR3 nucleotides: TGTGCCAGCAGCCCCGGGACTAGCGGTTCCTACGAGCAGTACTTC. Protein: CASSPGTSGSYEQYF. The chain is built from TRBV3-1 (or the pseudogene TRBV3-2) and TRBJ2-7; 11 bases fit TRBD2. The CDR3 covers 15 residues. Trimming cost V 4 bases and J 1 base; bases outside gene matches: 3. Germline loops: CDR1 LGHDT, CDR2 YNNKEL (reference sequence).

This clone was seen a single time. The J gene is TRBJ1-1, the V gene TRBV5-1, with TRBD1 matching over 7 bases. Losses at the gene ends were 0 bases for V and 0 bases for J; bases not matched to a gene: 5. This CDR3 has 16 residues. In germline, CDR1 is SGHRS, CDR2 YFSETQ. The CDR3 here is CASSLVLGGMNTEAFF. CDR3 DNA: TGCGCCAGCAGCTTGGTATTAGGGGGCATGAACACTGAAGCTTTCTTT.

This chain connects TRBV6-5 to TRBJ1-6; tentative D call: TRBD1 (6 bases). In germline, CDR1 is MNHEY, CDR2 SVGAGI. The CDR3 length is 13 residues. Trimming removed 5 bases at V and 7 bases at J, with 9 bases between. DNA for the CDR3: TGTGCCAGCAGTAGGGACACCAATTCACCCCTCCACTTT. This codes for CASSRDTNSPLHF.

This clone was found once. This chain uses TRBV21-1 with TRBJ2-7; the DNA was not compared with TRBD2, the D call given in the table. TRBV21-1 has pseudogene status. The CDR3 length is 15 residues. CDR3 residues: CASSCLSGGGYEQYF. The CDR3 DNA sequence: TGTGCCAGCAGCTGCCTTAGCGGGGGAGGCTACGAGCAGTACTTC.

This rearrangement joins TRBV11-2 to TRBJ1-1; 9 bases map to TRBD1. The germline V gene encodes CDR1 SGHAT and CDR2 FQNNGV. The CDR3 extends over 18 amino acids. With V trimmed by 2 bases and J by 4 bases, 14 bases remained unmatched. CDR3 in DNA: TGTGCCAGCAGCTTAACCCCCCGGACAGGGGTTGGGAGCACTGAAGCTTTCTTT. Translation gives CASSLTPRTGVGSTEAFF. The full variable domain, in which reference TRBV11-2 and TRBJ1-1 provide the parts outside the CDR3, is EAGVAQSPRYKIIEKRQSVAFWCNPISGHATLYWYQQILGQGPKLLIQFQNNGVVDDSQLPKDRFSAERLKGVDSTLKIQPAKLEDSAVYLCASSLTPRTGVGSTEAFFGQGTRLTVV.

This clone was picked up a small number of times. The gene calls are TRBV28 and TRBJ1-1, with TRBD1 matching 9 bases. The trim removed 5 bases at V and 5 bases at J, leaving 6 bases unmatched. From germline, CDR1 is MDHEN and CDR2 SYDVKM. The CDR3 length is 14 residues. CDR3 bases: TGTGCCAGCAGTGTCACAGGGGGCACGACTGAAGCTTTCTTT. It translates to CASSVTGGTTEAFF. The whole variable domain, remainder taken from reference TRBV28 and TRBJ1-1, is DVKVTQSSRYLVKRTGEKVFLECVQDMDHENMFWYRQDPGLGLRLIYFSYDVKMKEKGDIPEGYSVSREKKERFSLILESASTNQTSMYLCASSVTGGTTEAFFGQGTRLTVV.

This clone was found once. This chain links TRBV2 with TRBJ2-5; 12 bases match TRBD2. This CDR3 contains 15 residues. V trimming: 5 bases; J trimming: 2 bases; junction bases outside the gene matches: 3. The V gene's germline CDR1 is SNHLY and CDR2 FYNNEI. In nucleotides, the CDR3 is TGTGCCAGCAGTCAAGGACTAGCGGGGCAAGAGACCCAGTACTTC. This sequence encodes CASSQGLAGQETQYF. Based on the CDR3 plus reference TRBV2 and TRBJ2-5, the full variable domain is EPEVTQTPSHQVTQMGQEVILRCVPISNHLYFYWYRQILGQKVEFLVSFYNNEISEKSEIFDDQFSVERPDGSNFTLKIRSTKLEDSAMYFCASSQGLAGQETQYFGPGTRLLVL.

This clone came up once. Other DNA sequences within the sample encode an identical CDR3. The V call is TRBV9, the J call TRBJ2-7; D is possibly TRBD1 (6 bases). The CDR3 totals 14 residues. The germline V and J ends were trimmed by 0 bases and 0 bases, with 7 bases remaining between them. Germline CDR1 is SGDLS and CDR2 is YYNGEE. CDR3 loop: CASSVEQGSYEQYF. The CDR3 bases are TGTGCCAGCAGCGTAGAACAGGGCTCCTACGAGCAGTACTTC. The full variable domain, completed using reference TRBV9 and TRBJ2-7, is DSGVTQTPKHLITATGQRVTLRCSPRSGDLSVYWYQQSLDQGLQFLIQYYNGEERAKGNILERFSAQQFPDLHSELNLSSLELGDSALYFCASSVEQGSYEQYFGPGTRLTVT.

This clone turned up a few times. The chain links TRBV18 to TRBJ1-1; D might be TRBD1 (5 bases). V lost 3 bases and J 11 bases, leaving 19 bases between the germline ends. Germline V gives CDR1 KGHSH, CDR2 LQKENI. This CDR3 spans 14 amino acids. The CDR3, as DNA: TGTGCCAGCTCACCCCCCTTGGGGGGGATTGGGGCTTTCTTT. Translating gives CASSPPLGGIGAFF.

The chain combines TRBV27 with TRBJ1-6; 8 bases line up with TRBD1. The CDR3 contains 12 residues. With 8 bases clipped from V and 7 bases from J, the junction kept 1 base outside the gene matches. Germline CDR1 MNHEY, CDR2 SMNVEV (reference sequence). The chain's CDR3 is CASRQGNSPLHF. The CDR3 region has the DNA TGTGCCAGCCGACAGGGGAATTCACCCCTCCACTTT.

This clone occurred once. The sample has other DNA sequences that encode this CDR3 too. The chain recombines TRBV12-3 or TRBV12-4 with TRBJ1-5; a possible D gene is TRBD1 (6 bases). Trimming stripped 2 bases from V and 4 bases from J, with 6 bases between. This CDR3 has 13 residues. CDR3 sequence (DNA): TGTGCCAGCAGTTTACAGGGGAATCAGCCCCAGCATTTT. This codes for CASSLQGNQPQHF.

The chain recombines TRBV9 with TRBJ2-5; 7 nucleotides align to TRBD2. The CDR3 loop spans 16 amino acids. Germline CDR1 SGDLS, CDR2 YYNGEE. Losses at the gene ends were 0 bases for V and 2 bases for J; bases not matched to a gene: 7. The CDR3 DNA is TGTGCCAGCAGCGTAGGGGAGGGTTTGGGACAAGAGACCCAGTACTTC. As protein: CASSVGEGLGQETQYF.

This clone has only one observation. The chain combines TRBV19 with TRBJ2-7; 7 bases match TRBD1. The V segment lost 4 bases and the J segment 1 base; nucleotides outside the gene matches: 4. Per the germline V gene, CDR1 is LNHDA and CDR2 is SQIVND (reference sequence). The CDR3 is 14 amino acids. CDR3 region: CASSTTGSSYEQYF. CDR3 sequence (DNA): TGTGCCAGTAGTACGACAGGGTCGTCCTACGAGCAGTACTTC.

The CDR3 bases are TGTGCCAGCAGCTTAGTCTTCCATGTTGGTACAGGGGGCTTGGATACGCAGTATTTT. Its protein is CASSLVFHVGTGGLDTQYF. The chain recombines TRBV7-8 with TRBJ2-3; 9 positions agree with TRBD1. After removal of 1 base from V and 6 bases from J, the junction contained 17 bases not matched to a gene. The germline V gene encodes CDR1 SGHVS and CDR2 FQNEAQ. The CDR3 sequence is 19 residues long.

The V call is TRBV10-3, the J call TRBJ1-5; perhaps TRBD1 as D (6 bases). Germline CDR1 is ENHRY and CDR2 is SYGVKD. The ends were cut back, 2 bases at V and 6 bases at J, with 14 bases in the middle. CDR3 length: 15 residues. The DNA for the CDR3 is TGTGCCATCAGTGAGGTTTTGGGGGGGGCTCAGCCCCAGCATTTT. Encoded protein: CAISEVLGGAQPQHF.

The rearrangement joins TRBV19 to TRBJ1-5; D ambiguous. Deletions cut 5 bases from V and 2 bases from J, with 13 bases between. Germline lookup yields CDR1 LNHDA and CDR2 SQIVND (reference sequence). The CDR3 sequence is 15 residues long. CDR3 nucleotides: TGTGCCAGTAGTTGGGTGGGAGCAGGCAATCAGCCCCAGCATTTT. The encoded protein is CASSWVGAGNQPQHF.

This rearrangement joins TRBV18 to TRBJ1-2; possibly TRBD1 for D (6 bases). CDR3 length equals 14 residues. The V end lost 4 bases, the J end lost 7 bases, and 16 bases lay between the germline ends. The germline V gene encodes CDR1 KGHSH and CDR2 LQKENI. The CDR3 loop is CASSRAGQSGGYTF. In DNA form, the CDR3 reads TGTGCCAGCTCACGGGCAGGACAGTCAGGTGGCTACACCTTC.

The chain uses TRBV6-6 and TRBJ2-7, with D maybe TRBD2 (5 bases). This CDR3 comprises 15 residues. Looked up from germline, CDR1 is MNHNY and CDR2 is SVGAGI (reference sequence). Trimming took off 2 bases at V and 6 bases at J, with 17 bases between the two ends. The CDR3 region has the DNA TGTGCCAGCAGTTACCACGGGGATCTCCGGGGCGAGCAGTACTTC. Translating gives CASSYHGDLRGEQYF.

V gene TRBV7-9 combines with J gene TRBJ1-6; 9 nucleotides align to TRBD1. V lost 5 bases and J lost 4; bases outside the gene matches: 3. CDR3 length: 15 residues. Germline V gene lookup returns CDR1 SEHNR and CDR2 FQNEAQ (reference sequence). The CDR3 protein is CASSLDRGYNSPLHF. DNA for the CDR3: TGTGCCAGCAGCCTGGACAGGGGATATAATTCACCCCTCCACTTT.

The gene calls are TRBV2 and TRBJ1-1, with D possibly matching TRBD1 (6 bases). The CDR3 loop spans 14 amino acids. Trimming shortened V by 9 bases and J by 2 bases, and 16 bases separated the two germline ends. Germline V gives CDR1 SNHLY, CDR2 FYNNEI. Written as DNA, the CDR3 is TGTGCCAGAACAGGGCGGGCCCTTAACACTGAAGCTTTCTTT. As protein: CARTGRALNTEAFF. The full variable domain, with the rest looked up from reference TRBV2 and TRBJ1-1, is EPEVTQTPSHQVTQMGQEVILRCVPISNHLYFYWYRQILGQKVEFLVSFYNNEISEKSEIFDDQFSVERPDGSNFTLKIRSTKLEDSAMYFCARTGRALNTEAFFGQGTRLTVV.